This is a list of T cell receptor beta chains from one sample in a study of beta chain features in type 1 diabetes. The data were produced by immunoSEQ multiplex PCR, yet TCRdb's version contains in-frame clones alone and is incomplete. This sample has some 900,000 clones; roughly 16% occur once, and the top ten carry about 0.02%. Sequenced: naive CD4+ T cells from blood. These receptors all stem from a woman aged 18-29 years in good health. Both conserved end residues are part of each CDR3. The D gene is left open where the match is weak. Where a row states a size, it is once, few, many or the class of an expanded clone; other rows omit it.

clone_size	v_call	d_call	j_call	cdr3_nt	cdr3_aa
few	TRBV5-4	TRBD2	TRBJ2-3	TGTGCCAGCAGCTTGTATCCGGCGGGAGACAGAACAGATACGCAGTATTTT	CASSLYPAGDRTDTQYF
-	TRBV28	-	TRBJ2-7	TGTGCCAGCAGTCACCTCCGCGGGACAGATGACTACGAGCAGTACTTC	CASSHLRGTDDYEQYF
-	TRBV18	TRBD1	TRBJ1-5	TGTGCCAGCTCACCGACAGGGTCGGTAGAGCCCCAGCATTTT	CASSPTGSVEPQHF
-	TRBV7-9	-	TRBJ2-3	TGTGCCAGCAGCTTAGTTGGGACAGATACGCAGTATTTT	CASSLVGTDTQYF
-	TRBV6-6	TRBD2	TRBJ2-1	TGTGCCAGCCGACTAGCGGGACTTGCGGAGTTCTTC	CASRLAGLAEFF
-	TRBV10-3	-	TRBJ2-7	TGTGCCATCAGTACACTCCCGGGACCCTACGAGCAGTACTTC	CAISTLPGPYEQYF
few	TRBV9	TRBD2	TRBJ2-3	TGTGCCAGCAGCGCGGGACTAGCGGGATTACAAGATACGCAGTATTTT	CASSAGLAGLQDTQYF
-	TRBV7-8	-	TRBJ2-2	TGTGCCAGCAGCTTAGCCGGGACACAAACCGGGGAGCTGTTTTTT	CASSLAGTQTGELFF
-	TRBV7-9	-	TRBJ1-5	TGTGCCAGCACCGAGGACGGGAATGGCAATCAGCCCCAGCATTTT	CASTEDGNGNQPQHF
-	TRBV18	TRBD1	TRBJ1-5	TGTGCCAGCTCACCACAGGGACAGGGGAACCAGCCCCAGCATTTT	CASSPQGQGNQPQHF
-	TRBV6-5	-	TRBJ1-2	TGTGCCAGCACCACTTGGGGAACTAACTATGGCTACACCTTC	CASTTWGTNYGYTF
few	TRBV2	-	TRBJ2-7	TGTGCCAGCAGTGTGTCCTGGGGGAAGTACGAGCAGTACTTC	CASSVSWGKYEQYF
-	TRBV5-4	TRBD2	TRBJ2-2	TGTGCCAGCCGTGAGCGGGAGTTCGCCGGGGAGCTGTTTTTT	CASREREFAGELFF
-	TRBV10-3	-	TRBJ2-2	TGTGCCATCAGTAAACAGGGCGTGCAAACCGGGGAGCTGTTTTTT	CAISKQGVQTGELFF
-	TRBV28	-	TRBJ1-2	TGTGCCAGCACCTCCGGACCGCCCTATGGCTACACCTTC	CASTSGPPYGYTF
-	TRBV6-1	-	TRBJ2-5	TGTGCCAGCAGTGAAGCGTCCTGGACACCGTACCAAGAGACCCAGTACTTC	CASSEASWTPYQETQYF
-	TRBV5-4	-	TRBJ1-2	TGTGCCAGCACCAATAGCGGGGATGGCTACACCTTC	CASTNSGDGYTF
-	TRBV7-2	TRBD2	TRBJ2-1	TGTGCCAGCAGCTTCGGTCCGGGACTAACTTACAATGAGCAGTTCTTC	CASSFGPGLTYNEQFF
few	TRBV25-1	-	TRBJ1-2	TGTGCCAGCAGTGAGACGTTCTTTTATGGCTACACCTTC	CASSETFFYGYTF
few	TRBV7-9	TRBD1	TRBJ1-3	TGTGCCAGCAGGACGCCGGACAGGAACTCTGGAAACACCATATATTTT	CASRTPDRNSGNTIYF
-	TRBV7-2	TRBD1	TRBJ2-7	TGTGCCAGCAGCATAACAGGGGTCGAGCAGTACTTC	CASSITGVEQYF
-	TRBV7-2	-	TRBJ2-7	TGTGCCAGCAGAAGTGACAGGAGCTCCTACGAGCAGTACTTC	CASRSDRSSYEQYF
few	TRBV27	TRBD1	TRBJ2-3	TGTGCCAGCAGTTGGTTGGCGGGACAGGGGGCCACAGATACGCAGTATTTT	CASSWLAGQGATDTQYF
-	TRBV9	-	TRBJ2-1	TGTGCCAGCAGCGTAGCCTTCGGCAGTACAGGTCTCTACAATGAGCAGTTCTTC	CASSVAFGSTGLYNEQFF
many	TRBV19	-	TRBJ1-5	TGTGCCAGCGGTAGGGATCAGCCCCAGCATTTT	CASGRDQPQHF
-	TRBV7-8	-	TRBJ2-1	TGTGCCAGCAGCTTAGCTGGGCTAGCTTCGGGTGAGCAGTTCTTC	CASSLAGLASGEQFF
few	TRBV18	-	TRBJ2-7	TGTGCCAGCTCCCCAGGCTCCTACGAGCAGTACTTC	CASSPGSYEQYF
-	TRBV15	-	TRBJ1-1	TGTGCCACCAGCAGTCGACGGAAGAACACTGAAGCTTTCTTT	CATSSRRKNTEAFF
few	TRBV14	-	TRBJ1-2	TGTGCCAGCAGCCTCACCTGGACAGTCAATCACCGTCACTATGGCTACACCTTC	CASSLTWTVNHRHYGYTF
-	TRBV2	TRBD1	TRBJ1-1	TGTGCCAGCCTCAACCCCCGCATGGGACAGGCTAACACTGAAGCTTTCTTT	CASLNPRMGQANTEAFF
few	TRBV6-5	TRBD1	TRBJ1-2	TGTGCCAGCAGGCCCAGGGACAGGACGTTAGGCTACACCTTC	CASRPRDRTLGYTF
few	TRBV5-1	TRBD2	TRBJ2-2	TGCGCCAGCAGCAGCGGGAGCCGCTACACCGGGGAGCTGTTTTTT	CASSSGSRYTGELFF
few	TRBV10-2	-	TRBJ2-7	TGCGCCAGCAGTGAGAGGGCCTCCTACGAGCAGTACTTC	CASSERASYEQYF
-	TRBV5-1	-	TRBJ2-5	TGCGCCAGCAGCTTGGCCCCGGGACAAAGCGAGACCCAGTACTTC	CASSLAPGQSETQYF
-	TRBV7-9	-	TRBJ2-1	TGTGCCAGCAGCTTATTGGACAGCCATGAGCAGTTCTTC	CASSLLDSHEQFF
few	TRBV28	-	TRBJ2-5	TGTGCCAGCAGTTTTGGGGGGTCCCAAGAGACCCAGTACTTC	CASSFGGSQETQYF
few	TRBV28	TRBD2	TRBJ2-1	TGTGCCAGCAGTTTTCGGCTAGCGGGATACAATGAGCAGTTCTTC	CASSFRLAGYNEQFF
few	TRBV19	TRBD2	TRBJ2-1	TGTGCCAGTAGTTCATTGGCTAGCGGTACCCGGAATGAGCAGTTCTTC	CASSSLASGTRNEQFF
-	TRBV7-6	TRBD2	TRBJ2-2	TGTGCCAGCAGCTTGGGACTACAAAACACCGGGGAGCTGTTTTTT	CASSLGLQNTGELFF
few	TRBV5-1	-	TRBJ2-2	TGCGCCAGCAGCTTTAAAAACACCGGGGAGCTGTTTTTT	CASSFKNTGELFF
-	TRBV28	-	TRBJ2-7	TGTGCCAGCAGGGCTGGCTACTCCTACGAGCAGTACTTC	CASRAGYSYEQYF
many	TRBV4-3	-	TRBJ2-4	TGCGCCAGCAGCCAAGGTACCTTCCGGGACGGAGGAAACATTCAGTACTTC	CASSQGTFRDGGNIQYF
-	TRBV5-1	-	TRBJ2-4	TGCGCCAGCAGCTCGGTGGCGAAGGGGCGCGGAAACATTCAGTACTTC	CASSSVAKGRGNIQYF
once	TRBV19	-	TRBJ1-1	TGTGCCAGTTCAGCAGGGGCGAACACTGAAGCTTTCTTT	CASSAGANTEAFF
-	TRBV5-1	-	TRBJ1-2	TGCGCCAGCAGCTTGGGCAATGGCTTGGTCTACACCTTC	CASSLGNGLVYTF
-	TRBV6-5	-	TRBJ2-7	TGTGCCAGCAGTTACGGTGGCGAGCAGTACTTC	CASSYGGEQYF
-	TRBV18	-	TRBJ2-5	TGTGCCAGCTCACCACAGGGGGAGACCCAGTACTTC	CASSPQGETQYF
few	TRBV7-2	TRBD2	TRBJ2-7	TGTGCCAGCAGGGGGGCGGGACTAGCGGGAAGTTACGTGCAGTACTTC	CASRGAGLAGSYVQYF
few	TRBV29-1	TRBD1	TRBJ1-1	TGCAGCGTTGGGGACAGGGGGAACACTGAAGCTTTCTTT	CSVGDRGNTEAFF